The 20 T cell receptor beta chains below were found in one sample sequenced in a study of PD-L1 blockade in urothelial cancer. The data were produced by immunoSEQ multiplex PCR, yet TCRdb's version contains in-frame clones alone and is incomplete. Counted here are some 71,000 clones, just under 85% occurring once; the ten biggest clones make up about 6.2%. Time point given: pretreatment peripheral blood. Sample: PBMCs, taken around atezolizumab (anti-PD-L1) treatment. Every receptor here comes from a man aged 35 to 55 with urothelial cancer.

This clone was found once. This chain joins TRBV9 and TRBJ2-4; D is possibly TRBD2 (7 bases). The V end was cut by 4 bases, the J end by 7 bases, with 18 bases between. CDR3 size: 15 residues. Looked up from germline, CDR1 is SGDLS and CDR2 is YYNGEE. CDR3 amino acids: CASSPEGGLRNIQYF. Written as DNA, the CDR3 is TGTGCCAGCAGCCCAGAGGGGGGACTACGCAACATTCAGTACTTC.

The V gene is TRBV9, the J gene TRBJ1-3; 7 positions agree with TRBD1. The CDR3 is 19 amino acids. V shed 4 bases and J 4 bases; nucleotides not matched to a gene: 20. In germline, CDR1 is SGDLS, CDR2 YYNGEE. The CDR3: CASSFLEGGRFGSGNTIYF. The CDR3 DNA reads TGTGCCAGCAGCTTTCTTGAAGGGGGCCGATTTGGATCCGGAAACACCATATATTTT.

The V and J genes are TRBV19 and TRBJ1-1; TRBD1 aligns across 7 bases. Germline V gene lookup returns CDR1 LNHDA and CDR2 SQIVND (reference sequence). This CDR3 region has 16 residues. Trimming took 6 bases from V and 1 from J; bases not matched to a gene: 11. The CDR3 DNA is TGTGCCAGTAGAGGAGGGGGCGCGGTCGCGAACACTGAAGCTTTCTTT. Translating it yields CASRGGGAVANTEAFF.

This CDR3 is CASRAGTGLYEQYF. The CDR3 DNA follows: TGTGCCAGCAGGGCCGGGACAGGGCTCTACGAGCAGTACTTC. The chain recombines TRBV6-6 with TRBJ2-7; 9 positions match TRBD1. The CDR3 is made up of 14 amino acids. V trimming: 6 bases; J trimming: 3 bases; junction bases outside the gene matches: 6. Germline values: CDR1 MNHNY, CDR2 SVGAGI (reference sequence).

This chain links TRBV15 with TRBJ2-1; TRBD1 matches 11 bases. The ends lost 6 bases at V and 6 bases at J; junction bases unmatched: 4. CDR3 length: 14 amino acids. The V gene's germline CDR1 is LNHNV and CDR2 YYDKDF (reference sequence). In DNA, the CDR3 is TGTGCCACCAGGGGACAGGGGGGTGTCAATGAGCAGTTCTTC. This codes for CATRGQGGVNEQFF.

The chain employs TRBV7-3 and TRBJ1-1, with D possibly matching TRBD1 (6 bases). The length of the CDR3 is 15 residues. CDR1 and CDR2 (germline): SGHTA, FQGTGA. The ends were cut back, 4 bases at V and 1 base at J, with 13 bases in the middle. The CDR3 protein is CASSWGGPPNTEAFF. In DNA, the CDR3 is TGTGCCAGCAGCTGGGGGGGGCCCCCGAACACTGAAGCTTTCTTT.

J is TRBJ1-5 and V is TRBV12-1; the table's D call, TRBD1, has no DNA check behind it. TRBV12-1 is termed a pseudogene. This CDR3 contains 17 residues. The CDR3 protein is CASSFGGTRGSNQPQHF. Written as DNA, the CDR3 is TGTGCCAGCAGCTTTGGTGGGACCAGGGGTAGCAATCAGCCCCAGCATTTT.

For the CDR3, the DNA is TGTGCCAGCAGTTTAGGGACAGGGGTGGGCAATCAGCCCCAGCATTTT. Translated, it gives CASSLGTGVGNQPQHF. The chain has TRBV6-5 and TRBJ1-5; TRBD1 aligns across 10 bases. There are 16 residues in the CDR3. Looked up from germline, CDR1 is MNHEY and CDR2 is SVGAGI. Trimming at V came to 4 bases and at J to 2 bases, leaving 5 bases not matched to a gene.

V usage is TRBV11-2 and J usage is TRBJ2-7; 7 nucleotides align to TRBD1. Germline V gene lookup returns CDR1 SGHAT and CDR2 FQNNGV. The CDR3 has 15 residues. Unmatched junction bases numbered 5, after V lost 3 bases and J lost 0 bases. CDR3 DNA sequence: TGTGCCAGCAGCTTGCCACAGGGGACCTCCTACGAGCAGTACTTC. Encoded protein: CASSLPQGTSYEQYF.

The chain uses TRBV29-1 and TRBJ2-7; 12 positions match TRBD1. The V gene's germline CDR1 is SQVTM and CDR2 ANQGSEA. V shed 8 bases and J 4 bases; nucleotides not matched to a gene: 6. The CDR3 loop spans 13 amino acids. CDR3: CSYRDRGQYEQYF. The CDR3 nucleotides are TGCAGCTACCGGGACAGGGGGCAATACGAGCAGTACTTC.

The chain uses TRBV18 and TRBJ2-7; 10 bases are a match to TRBD2. The CDR3 length is 15 residues. V dropped 1 base and J dropped 7; count of bases not matched to a gene: 7. CDR1 and CDR2 (germline): KGHSH, LQKENI. CDR3 region: CASSPRTSGAFEQYF. The CDR3 nucleotides are TGTGCCAGCTCACCACGGACTAGCGGAGCTTTTGAGCAGTACTTC.

The chain couples TRBV5-1 to TRBJ2-3, with TRBD1 matching 7 bases. This CDR3 is 14 amino acids long. The junction had 4 bases not matched to a gene; V was cut back by 4 bases and J by 2 bases. The germline V gene encodes CDR1 SGHRS and CDR2 YFSETQ. The CDR3 coding sequence is TGCGCCAGCAGCCAAACAGGGGACACAGATACGCAGTATTTT. It is translated as CASSQTGDTDTQYF.

This chain connects TRBV16 to TRBJ1-3; tentative D call: TRBD1 (5 bases). The germline V and J ends were trimmed by 2 bases and 0 bases, with 17 bases remaining between them. CDR3 size: 18 residues. Germline V gene lookup returns CDR1 KGHSY and CDR2 FQNENV. The CDR3 loop reads CASSQQPQVGLSGNTIYF. The CDR3 DNA sequence: TGTGCCAGCAGCCAACAACCACAGGTTGGCCTCTCTGGAAACACCATATATTTT.

J is TRBJ1-3 and V is TRBV19; possibly TRBD1 for D (6 bases). Between the trimmed V and J ends, which lost 6 bases and 0 bases, there was a span of 12 bases. Germline CDR1 is LNHDA and CDR2 is SQIVND (reference sequence). The CDR3 contains 15 residues. In DNA, the CDR3 is TGTGCCAGTAGACAGGGTATGGGCTCTGGAAACACCATATATTTT. Translated, it gives CASRQGMGSGNTIYF.

This chain connects TRBV2 to TRBJ2-1; D not certain. Trimming shortened V by 4 bases and J by 0 bases, and 13 bases separated the two germline ends. This CDR3 contains 16 residues. CDR1 SNHLY and CDR2 FYNNEI come from the germline V gene. DNA for the CDR3: TGTGCCAGCAGTGTTGGAATTTCTAGCTCCTACAATGAGCAGTTCTTC. Its protein product is CASSVGISSSYNEQFF.

V is TRBV28 and J is TRBJ2-7; D is perhaps TRBD1 (6 bases). The CDR3 is 15 amino acids. From germline, CDR1 is MDHEN and CDR2 SYDVKM. The ends were cut back, 5 bases at V and 3 bases at J, with 17 bases in the middle. For the CDR3, the DNA is TGTGCCAGCAGTCCCTCCCCCAGGGGTGTCTACGAGCAGTACTTC. Translated: CASSPSPRGVYEQYF.

This chain connects TRBV7-2 to TRBJ1-5; D gene unclear. CDR3 length: 12 amino acids. Trimming left V 4 bases short and J 6 bases short, with 7 bases between. Looked up from germline, CDR1 is SGHTA and CDR2 is FQGNSA. The CDR3 DNA sequence: TGTGCCAGCAGCTCTTTACTTCAGCCCCAGCATTTT. This translates into CASSSLLQPQHF.

V usage is TRBV4-3 and J usage is TRBJ2-1; possible D gene TRBD2, 5 bases. Germline assignment: CDR1 LGHNA and CDR2 YSLEER. The CDR3 has 15 residues. V was clipped by 1 base and J by 6 bases, with 13 bases between them. In DNA, the CDR3 is TGCGCCAGCAGCCAAGGCACGGGAAGCGCCAATGAGCAGTTCTTC. It yields the protein CASSQGTGSANEQFF.

This chain connects TRBV6-1 to TRBJ2-5; 7 bases agree with TRBD1. The V gene's germline CDR1 is MNHNS and CDR2 SASEGT. Unmatched junction bases numbered 6, after V lost 8 bases and J lost 3 bases. CDR3 length equals 13 residues. The CDR3 bases are TGTGCCAGCGGATATCAGGGGGAAGAGACCCAGTACTTC. As protein: CASGYQGEETQYF.

This rearrangement joins TRBV5-6 to TRBJ1-1; 8 nucleotides match TRBD1. V trimming: 4 bases; J trimming: 1 base; junction bases outside the gene matches: 9. The CDR3 sequence is 16 residues long. CDR1 is SGHDT, CDR2 YYEEEE, per germline. CDR3 nucleotide sequence: TGTGCCAGCAGCCAGCCAGGGGGCGGAGGGAACACTGAAGCTTTCTTT. It codes for CASSQPGGGGNTEAFF.